A selection of T cell receptor beta chains follows, all from one sample in a study of T-cell memory formation after mild COVID-19. TCRdb analysed the 5' RACE reads with MiXCR anew, one entry per CDR3 protein. The repertoire holds under 300,000 distinct CDR3 sequences, with around 17% as singletons. Sequenced input: PBMCs or a T cell subset sorted from them (not recorded which). The receptors originated from a man aged 18 to 35 who had mild COVID-19 (a few samples of this study predate the infection). Cell type and time point are not known. Each CDR3 is given with its conserved first and last residue. The D gene is left open where the match is weak. Size tells how often a clone was seen (once, few, many) or the class of an expanded clone, and some rows leave it out.

NA,TRBV20-1,many,TRBJ2-3,CSAIEGPSADTQYF,TGCAGTGCTATCGAGGGCCCCTCTGCAGATACGCAGTATTTT
NA,TRBV24-1,NA,TRBJ1-1,CATSEPDSEEAFF,TGTGCCACCAGTGAACCTGACAGCGAAGAAGCTTTCTTT
NA,TRBV7-6,few,TRBJ2-2,CASSPEANTGELFF,TGTGCCAGCAGCCCGGAAGCGAACACCGGGGAGCTGTTTTTT
TRBD1,TRBV7-2,many,TRBJ1-2,CASSPGGSGYTF,TGTGCCAGCAGCCCAGGGGGTAGTGGCTACACCTTC
NA,TRBV7-3,many,TRBJ2-7,CASSLTASSYEQYF,TGTGCCAGCAGCTTAACGGCCAGCTCCTACGAGCAGTACTTC
NA,TRBV12-3/TRBV12-4,NA,TRBJ1-3,CASSPGHGNSGNTIYF,TGTGCCAGCAGTCCGGGACACGGGAACTCTGGAAACACCATATATTTT
NA,TRBV29-1,NA,TRBJ1-5,CSVAGGTNQPQHF,TGCAGCGTCGCGGGGGGGACCAATCAGCCCCAGCATTTT
TRBD1,TRBV9,NA,TRBJ2-5,CASSVGQGPETQYF,TGTGCCAGCAGCGTAGGACAGGGCCCAGAGACCCAGTACTTC
NA,TRBV20-1,few,TRBJ2-1,CSAMGGRGEQFF,TGCAGTGCTATGGGGGGACGGGGTGAGCAGTTCTTC
NA,TRBV7-9,NA,TRBJ1-1,CASTPGGNTEAFF,TGTGCCAGCACCCCTGGGGGGAACACTGAAGCTTTCTTT
NA,TRBV7-6,NA,TRBJ2-1,CASSPSRGREQFF,TGTGCCAGCAGCCCCTCTCGGGGGCGTGAGCAGTTCTTC
NA,TRBV3-1,NA,TRBJ2-3,CASSQPRGADTQYF,TGTGCCAGCAGCCAACCGAGGGGGGCAGATACGCAGTATTTT
NA,TRBV6-1,NA,TRBJ1-5,CASSPRRVPDQPQHF,TGTGCCAGCAGTCCCCGGAGGGTCCCCGATCAGCCCCAGCATTTT
TRBD1,TRBV12-3/TRBV12-4,NA,TRBJ2-1,CASSLRQGRFNEQFF,TGTGCCAGCAGCCTTCGACAGGGGAGGTTCAATGAGCAGTTCTTC
TRBD1,TRBV4-2,NA,TRBJ1-6,CASSQAVVHPQGQRSPLHF,TGTGCCAGCAGCCAAGCCGTCGTCCACCCACAGGGGCAACGGTCACCCCTCCACTTT
TRBD1,TRBV4-1,few,TRBJ1-1,CASSRYTGAGTEAFF,TGCGCCAGCAGCCGATATACAGGGGCGGGCACTGAAGCTTTCTTT
TRBD2,TRBV7-2,NA,TRBJ2-1,CASSLRVLAGNNEQFF,TGTGCCAGCAGCTTAAGAGTGCTAGCGGGGAACAATGAGCAGTTCTTC
NA,TRBV7-3,few,TRBJ2-3,CASSLFEADTQYF,TGTGCCAGCAGCTTATTTGAGGCAGATACGCAGTATTTT
NA,TRBV11-2,few,TRBJ1-1,CASSLAVDTEAFF,TGTGCCAGCAGCTTAGCCGTAGACACTGAAGCTTTCTTT
NA,TRBV5-1,NA,TRBJ2-1,CASSLWNNEQFF,TGCGCCAGCAGCTTGTGGAACAATGAGCAGTTCTTC
TRBD1,TRBV10-2,few,TRBJ1-5,CASRPGQNQPQHF,TGCGCCAGCAGACCGGGACAGAATCAGCCCCAGCATTTT
TRBD1,TRBV5-6,few,TRBJ1-2,CASRGTGENYGYTF,TGTGCCAGCAGAGGGACAGGGGAAAACTATGGCTACACCTTC
NA,TRBV12-3/TRBV12-4,many,TRBJ2-7,CASSLVLGSYEQYF,TGTGCCAGCAGTTTAGTACTGGGGTCCTACGAGCAGTACTTC
TRBD1,TRBV10-3,NA,TRBJ2-7,CAISDMIDRVGYEQYF,TGTGCCATCAGTGATATGATAGACAGGGTCGGTTACGAGCAGTACTTC
TRBD1,TRBV13,NA,TRBJ2-7,CASRQQGAPYEQYF,TGTGCCAGCAGACAGCAGGGGGCTCCCTACGAGCAGTACTTC
NA,TRBV15,few,TRBJ1-2,CATSLDMGARGYTF,TGTGCCACCAGCCTGGACATGGGGGCACGGGGCTACACCTTC
TRBD1,TRBV15,NA,TRBJ2-1,CATSGLARDRGYWGYNEQFF,TGTGCCACCAGCGGCTTGGCCCGGGACAGGGGGTACTGGGGGTACAATGAGCAGTTCTTC
TRBD1,TRBV7-2,NA,TRBJ2-1,CASSVRDRAHEQFF,TGTGCCAGCAGCGTCCGGGACAGGGCACATGAGCAGTTCTTC
TRBD2,TRBV12-3/TRBV12-4,many,TRBJ2-3,CASRGTSGNTDTQYF,TGTGCCAGCAGGGGGACTAGCGGAAACACAGATACGCAGTATTTT
NA,TRBV4-1,NA,TRBJ1-5,CASSLLGGQPQHF,TGCGCCAGCAGCCTATTAGGAGGTCAGCCCCAGCATTTT
NA,TRBV7-2,many,TRBJ2-3,CASSLGGTPSRTDTQYF,TGTGCCAGCAGCTTAGGGGGGACCCCTAGCCGCACAGATACGCAGTATTTT
NA,TRBV29-1,NA,TRBJ2-7,CSVEALTGPDYEQYF,TGCAGCGTTGAAGCTCTAACAGGGCCAGACTACGAGCAGTACTTC
NA,TRBV2,NA,TRBJ1-2,CASSDGANYGYTF,TGTGCCAGCAGTGACGGGGCTAACTATGGCTACACCTTC
TRBD1,TRBV5-6,NA,TRBJ2-2,CASSRGTVTGELFF,TGTGCCAGCAGCAGAGGGACAGTCACCGGGGAGCTGTTTTTT
NA,TRBV7-3,NA,TRBJ2-1,CASSSIGPNEQFF,TGTGCCAGCAGCTCAATAGGGCCTAATGAGCAGTTCTTC
NA,TRBV25-1,few,TRBJ2-3,CASSVPWYGGGGFVGDTQYF,TGTGCCAGCAGTGTCCCCTGGTATGGGGGCGGGGGTTTCGTTGGGGATACGCAGTATTTT
NA,TRBV20-1,NA,TRBJ1-6,CSAWNLVVTPLHF,TGCAGTGCGTGGAACCTAGTGGTAACGCCCCTCCACTTT
NA,TRBV4-1,NA,TRBJ2-7,CASSHSITALAGEQYF,TGCGCCAGCAGCCACTCGATTACTGCCTTAGCCGGCGAGCAGTACTTC
NA,TRBV19,NA,TRBJ2-4,CASSRTDKNIQYF,TGTGCCAGTAGTAGGACGGACAAAAACATTCAGTACTTC
NA,TRBV19,NA,TRBJ1-5,CASSILSDLSNQPQHF,TGTGCCAGTAGTATTCTTTCAGATTTGAGCAATCAGCCCCAGCATTTT
TRBD2,TRBV20-1,NA,TRBJ2-2,CSARVLAGPDGELFF,TGCAGTGCTAGAGTCCTAGCGGGGCCGGACGGGGAGCTGTTTTTT
NA,TRBV3-1,many,TRBJ2-7,CASSQASNSHEQYF,TGTGCCAGCAGCCAAGCTAGTAATTCCCACGAGCAGTACTTC
NA,TRBV13,NA,TRBJ1-2,CASSSYGGGETGYTF,TGTGCCAGCAGCTCCTACGGCGGGGGGGAGACTGGCTACACCTTC
NA,TRBV28,many,TRBJ2-3,CASSGPTDTQYF,TGTGCCAGCAGCGGGCCCACAGATACGCAGTATTTT
NA,TRBV7-2,NA,TRBJ1-5,CASSLDGQINQPQHF,TGTGCCAGCAGCTTAGACGGACAGATTAATCAGCCCCAGCATTTT
NA,TRBV4-3,NA,TRBJ2-7,CASSQGGFTYEQYF,TGCGCCAGCAGCCAAGGCGGGTTCACCTACGAGCAGTACTTC
TRBD1,TRBV18,few,TRBJ2-7,CASSPGQGETYEQYF,TGTGCCAGCTCACCGGGACAGGGGGAAACCTACGAGCAGTACTTC
NA,TRBV30,NA,TRBJ2-2,CAWTTGAGELFF,TGTGCCTGGACCACCGGGGCCGGGGAGCTGTTTTTT
TRBD1,TRBV29-1,NA,TRBJ2-1,CSVEEPDRGIANEQFF,TGCAGCGTTGAAGAACCAGACAGGGGAATAGCTAATGAGCAGTTCTTC
NA,TRBV12-3/TRBV12-4,NA,TRBJ2-3,CASSFRDSADTQYF,TGTGCCAGCAGTTTCCGGGACTCCGCAGATACGCAGTATTTT
TRBD1,TRBV4-1,few,TRBJ2-5,CASSQVKGQGDFRRETQYF,TGCGCCAGCAGCCAAGTAAAGGGACAGGGGGATTTTCGTCGGGAGACCCAGTACTTC
NA,TRBV21-1,NA,TRBJ2-5,CASTVARQETQYF,TGTGCCAGCACCGTGGCCCGTCAAGAGACCCAGTACTTC
TRBD1,TRBV29-1,NA,TRBJ1-4,CSVRDRGFTNEKLFF,TGCAGCGTCCGGGACAGGGGCTTCACTAATGAAAAACTGTTTTTT
TRBD2,TRBV7-2,NA,TRBJ2-7,CASSTWTSDEQYF,TGTGCCAGCAGCACCTGGACTAGCGACGAGCAGTACTTC
NA,TRBV5-1,few,TRBJ2-2,CASSLASNTGELFF,TGCGCCAGCAGCTTGGCCAGTAACACCGGGGAGCTGTTTTTT
NA,TRBV4-3,NA,TRBJ1-1,CASSQVVRPANTEAFF,TGCGCCAGCAGCCAAGTCGTTAGACCAGCGAACACTGAAGCTTTCTTT
TRBD2,TRBV20-1,few,TRBJ2-5,CSASTGLAGEETQYF,TGCAGTGCTAGCACGGGACTAGCGGGGGAAGAGACCCAGTACTTC